This T cell receptor (beta chain) comes out of a study of shared clonotypes between healthy human individuals. Data came from immunoSEQ multiplex PCR; TCRdb stores just in-frame clones and leaves some out. The sample lists approximately 440,000 clones, approximately 71% occurring once. The V end was cut by 4 bases, the J end by 5 bases, with 15 bases between. CDR3 length: 13 residues. Germline CDR1 GTSNPN, CDR2 SVGIG (reference sequence). The TCR was taken from a woman in her forties in good health. Some clones in this sample may be carry-over from other donors' samples. Sequences were obtained from PBMCs. The chain carries TRBV30 and TRBJ2-7; a weak D match, TRBD1 (6 bases). The CDR3 protein is CAWKQGPSDEQYF. The CDR3 region has the DNA TGTGCCTGGAAACAGGGCCCCTCTGACGAGCAGTACTTC.